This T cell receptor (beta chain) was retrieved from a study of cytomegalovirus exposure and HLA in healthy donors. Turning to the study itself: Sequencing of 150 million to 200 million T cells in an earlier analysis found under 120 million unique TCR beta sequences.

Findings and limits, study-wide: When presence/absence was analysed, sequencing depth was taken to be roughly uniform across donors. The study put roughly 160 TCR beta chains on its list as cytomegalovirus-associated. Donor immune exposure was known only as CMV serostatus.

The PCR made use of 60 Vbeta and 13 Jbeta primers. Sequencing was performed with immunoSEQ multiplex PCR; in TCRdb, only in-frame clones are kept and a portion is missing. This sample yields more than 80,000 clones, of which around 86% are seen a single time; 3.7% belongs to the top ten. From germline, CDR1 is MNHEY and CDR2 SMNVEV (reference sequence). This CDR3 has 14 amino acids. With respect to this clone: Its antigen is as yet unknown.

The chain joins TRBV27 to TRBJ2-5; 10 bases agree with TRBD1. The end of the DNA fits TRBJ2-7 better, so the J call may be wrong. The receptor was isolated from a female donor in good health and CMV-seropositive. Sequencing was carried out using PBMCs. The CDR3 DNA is TGTGCCAGTCCGAGGACAGGGGGTAGGAACGAGCAGTACTTC. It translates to CASPRTGGRNEQYF.